The T cell receptor beta chain under discussion was sequenced for a study of T cell repertoires in cytomegalovirus infection (dated by TCRdb to between 2017 and 2020). As for the study more broadly: Donor HLA type was relevant to the analysis, as public TCR beta signatures indicated carriage of CMV infection together with the matching HLA type.

Taken from the germline V gene (reference sequence), the CDR1 and CDR2 loops are SEHNR and FQNEAQ. V ends up 10 bases short and J 4 bases short, with an unmatched junction base count of 15. The CDR3, cysteine through phenylalanine, is 15 amino acids long. The DNA shown is the 45-base CDR3, in frame from base 1. This clonotype was observed a few times. The clone's antigen remains unknown. The sample holds no much larger clone one base away, and base qualities are not on file. Sequencing relied on an Illumina HiSeq 1500. TCRdb took the public reads, trimmed them with fastp at Q25, ran MiXCR for clone calling and kept in-frame beta chains. A single entry per CDR3 protein holds the most common genes and DNA from its merged rows. In all, the sample holds roughly 180,000 distinct CDR3 sequences, and approximately 18% of those were seen once. The ten largest clones represent almost 25% of the sample. Beyond this particular receptor, the publication reports: Carriers of CMV infection plus the relevant HLA type were discriminated by the cumulative frequency of public TCR beta family members in the study cohort and in an independent roughly 370-donor cohort. The ex vivo response was dominated by HLA-C-restricted CMV-specific TCR beta clonotypes, which also provided the single most frequent clonotype in two of eight donors.

Sequencing was performed on CD8+ T cells from PBMCs. The chain is made from TRBV7-9 and TRBJ1-2; 7 bases in the middle match TRBD1. The clonotype originates from a human donor in good health (CMV status not recorded). Some clones in this sample may be carry-over from other donors' samples. The DNA sequence follows: TGTGCCACCGCGGCAGCCGGGACAGCCGCCTATGGCTACACCTTC. Its product reads: CATAAAGTAAYGYTF. Here the CDR3 is joined to the reference TRBV7-9 and TRBJ1-2 genes, and the full variable domain is: DTGVSQNPRHKITKRGQNVTFRCDPISEHNRLYWYRQTLGQGPEFLTYFQNEAQLEKSRLLSDRFSAERPKGSFSTLEIQRTEQGDSAMYLCATAAAGTAAYGYTFGSGTRLTVV.